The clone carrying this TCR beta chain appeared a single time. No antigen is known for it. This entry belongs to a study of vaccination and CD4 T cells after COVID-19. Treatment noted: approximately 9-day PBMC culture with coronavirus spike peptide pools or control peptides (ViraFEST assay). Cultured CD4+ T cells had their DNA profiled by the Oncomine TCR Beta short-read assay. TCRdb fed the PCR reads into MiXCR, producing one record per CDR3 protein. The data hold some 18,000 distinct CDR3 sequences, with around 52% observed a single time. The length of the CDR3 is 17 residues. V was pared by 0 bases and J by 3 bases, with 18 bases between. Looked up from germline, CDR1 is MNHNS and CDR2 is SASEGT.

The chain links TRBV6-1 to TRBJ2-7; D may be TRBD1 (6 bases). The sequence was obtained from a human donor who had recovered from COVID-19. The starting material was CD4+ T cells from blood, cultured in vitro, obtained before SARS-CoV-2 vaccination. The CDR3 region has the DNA TGTGCCAGCAGTGAAGCAGTTGGACAGAAACTCAACTACGAGCAGTACTTC. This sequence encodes CASSEAVGQKLNYEQYF.